Shown below are 15 T cell receptor beta chains from a single sample sequenced in a study of blood T cell repertoires in COVID-19. Using immunoSEQ multiplex PCR, the repertoire was profiled, and TCRdb retains in-frame clones only, with some absent. This sample carries over 25,000 clones, over 80% of them seen once, and the ten largest clones take more than 65%. Material for sequencing was peripheral blood. Receptor source: a man aged 70-80 years with acute or convalescent COVID-19.

This clone turned up a few times. The genes are TRBV19 and TRBJ1-5, with D perhaps TRBD1 (6 bases). This CDR3 spans 16 amino acids. Germline-derived CDR1 and CDR2 are LNHDA and SQIVND (reference sequence). V shed 4 bases and J shed 5 bases, with 18 bases lying between them. CDR3 DNA: TGTGCCAGTAGTACCGCGGACAGCTTCCGGGATCAGCCCCAGCATTTT. It codes for CASSTADSFRDQPQHF.

The chain is built from TRBV7-2 and TRBJ2-7; the D is unclear. Trimming took 0 bases from V and 5 from J, leaving 5 bases between them. The germline V gene has CDR1 SGHTA and CDR2 FQGNSA. The CDR3 has 12 amino acids. The CDR3: CASSLARDEQYF. The CDR3 nucleotides are TGTGCCAGCAGCTTAGCCCGGGACGAGCAGTACTTC.

V gene TRBV7-6 combines with J gene TRBJ1-1; tentative D call: TRBD1 (5 bases). V was cut by 0 bases and J by 0 bases, with 11 bases left in between. Germline V lookup: CDR1 SGHVS, CDR2 FNYEAQ. The CDR3 has 16 residues. CDR3 loop: CASSLAGDRMNTEAFF. CDR3 nucleotides: TGTGCCAGCAGCTTAGCGGGTGACAGAATGAACACTGAAGCTTTCTTT.

CDR3 amino acids: CASSLDDGTHEREQPGELFF. Written as DNA, the CDR3 is TGTGCCAGCAGCTTAGACGACGGGACCCACGAGCGGGAGCAGCCCGGGGAGCTGTTTTTT. V is TRBV7-3 and J is TRBJ2-2; TRBD2 matches at 8 bases. The CDR3 is made up of 20 amino acids. Germline V CDR1 and CDR2: SGHTA, FQGTGA. The V segment lost 2 bases and the J segment 6 bases; nucleotides outside the gene matches: 20.

This sequence joins TRBV7-2 and TRBJ1-6; 11 bases fit TRBD1. This CDR3 is 17 amino acids long. V lost 4 bases, J lost 18 bases, and 20 bases stayed unmatched. Germline assignment: CDR1 SGHTA and CDR2 FQGNSA. The CDR3 here is CASSSLFPGQGAFNPHF. The CDR3 DNA follows: TGTGCCAGCAGCTCACTCTTTCCTGGACAGGGGGCCTTCAATCCCCACTTT. The full variable domain, rest sourced from reference TRBV7-2 and TRBJ1-6, is GAGVSQSPSNKVTEKGKDVELRCDPISGHTALYWYRQSLGQGLEFLIYFQGNSAPDKSGLPSDRFSAERTGGSVSTLTIQRTQQEDSAVYLCASSSLFPGQGAFNPHFGNGTRLTVT.

This clone has more than one count but fewer than ten. This sequence joins TRBV15 and TRBJ2-3; no firm D call. CDR1 is LNHNV, CDR2 YYDKDF, per germline (reference sequence). Trimming removed 0 bases from V and 7 bases from J, with 5 bases in between. CDR3 length: 12 amino acids. CDR3 amino acids: CATSRDRNTQYF. For the CDR3, the DNA is TGTGCCACCAGCAGAGATCGTAATACGCAGTATTTT. Drawing the rest from reference TRBV15 and TRBJ2-3, the complete variable domain is DAMVIQNPRYQVTQFGKPVTLSCSQTLNHNVMYWYQQKSSQAPKLLFHYYDKDFNNEADTPDNFQSRRPNTSFCFLDIRSPGLGDTAMYLCATSRDRNTQYFGPGTRLTVL.

The rearrangement uses TRBV7-2 and TRBJ1-2; TRBD1 is a possible D gene (6 bases). The CDR3 spans 15 residues. The germline V gene has CDR1 SGHTA and CDR2 FQGNSA. The V and J ends lost 2 bases and 9 bases respectively, with 19 bases between them. The CDR3, as DNA: TGTGCCAGCAGCTTACATCTGGGGGCGACCCAAAGCTACACCTTC. This codes for CASSLHLGATQSYTF.

V gene TRBV4-3 combines with J gene TRBJ2-1; TRBD1 agrees at 9 bases. The length of the CDR3 is 14 residues. Germline V gene sequence: CDR1 LGHNA, CDR2 YSLEER. V lost 3 bases, J lost 10 bases, and 7 bases stayed unmatched. The CDR3 protein is CASSHVQGAGEQFF. CDR3 bases: TGCGCCAGCAGCCACGTACAGGGGGCAGGCGAGCAGTTCTTC.

The genes are TRBV7-2 and TRBJ2-7; TRBD2 aligns across 7 bases. V lost 4 bases, J lost 0 bases, and 3 bases stayed unmatched. CDR1 and CDR2 (germline): SGHTA, FQGNSA. There are 14 residues in the CDR3. This CDR3 reads CASSSAGVSYEQYF. The CDR3 DNA is TGTGCCAGCAGCTCGGCGGGGGTCTCCTACGAGCAGTACTTC.

This rearrangement joins TRBV19 to TRBJ2-1; TRBD2 aligns across 15 bases. Germline V gene data show CDR1 as LNHDA and CDR2 as SQIVND (reference sequence). The J segment lost 9 bases and the V segment lost 5 bases, leaving 5 bases of the junction unmatched. This CDR3 region has 15 residues. The CDR3 region has the DNA TGTGCCAGTAGTCTCCAGGGACTAGCGGGAGGTGAGCAGTTCTTC. As protein: CASSLQGLAGGEQFF.

The V and J genes are TRBV9 and TRBJ2-5; 7 bases are shared with TRBD2. V was pared by 2 bases and J by 5 bases, with 18 bases of the junction left unmatched. Germline-derived CDR1 and CDR2 are SGDLS and YYNGEE. This CDR3 is built from 18 residues. Here the CDR3 reads CASSVGRGSAQGMETQYF. CDR3 DNA sequence: TGTGCCAGCAGCGTTGGGAGGGGAAGCGCCCAAGGGATGGAGACCCAGTACTTC.

The chain recombines TRBV4-2 with TRBJ1-6; 7 bases align to TRBD1. The CDR3 runs to 16 residues. CDR1 is LGHNA, CDR2 YNFKEQ, per germline. V shed 0 bases, J shed 5 bases, and the junction held 4 bases outside the gene matches. The DNA of the CDR3 is TGTGCCAGCAGCCAAGAGGGGACAGCGAATAATTCACCCCTCCACTTT. The encoded protein is CASSQEGTANNSPLHF.

The gene calls are TRBV12-3 or TRBV12-4 and TRBJ2-7; tentative D call: TRBD2 (5 bases). CDR3 size: 13 residues. Trimming removed 2 bases at V and 0 bases at J, with 5 bases between. In nucleotides, the CDR3 is TGTGCCAGCAGTTTACGGGGCTCCTACGAGCAGTACTTC. It yields the protein CASSLRGSYEQYF.

The J gene is TRBJ2-7, the V gene TRBV14, with D uncertain. V was shortened by 4 bases and J by 7 bases, with 20 bases between the two germline ends. The CDR3 extends over 15 amino acids. Germline CDR1 reads SGHDN; CDR2 reads FVKESK. The DNA of the CDR3 is TGTGCCAGCAGCCTCCGTACTGGGCCTGCTCGGGAGCAGTACTTC. Protein product: CASSLRTGPAREQYF.

The chain carries TRBV15 and TRBJ1-1, with no clear D. The CDR3 covers 11 residues. Germline CDR1 is LNHNV and CDR2 is YYDKDF (reference sequence). V was trimmed by 9 bases and J by 5 bases, leaving 10 bases between them. This chain's CDR3 is CATRFGTEAFF. In DNA form, the CDR3 reads TGTGCCACTAGATTCGGGACTGAAGCTTTCTTT.